This T cell receptor (beta chain) is drawn from a study of blood T cell repertoires in COVID-19 (dated by TCRdb to about 2020). In terms of the full investigation: Samples from collaborators originated in the United States, Italy and Spain and spanned both the acute and convalescent phases of COVID-19. The material from the prospective study consisted of cDNA or gDNA derived from T cells, B-cell-depleted T cells, or PBMCs. Subjects who had been exposed to COVID-19, were actively infected with it, or had recovered from it provided the deeply sampled blood TCRbeta repertoires that made up the dataset. The repertoires were released in a freely available public database intended as a resource for research on the immune response to SARS-CoV-2. Samples were obtained from the ongoing ImmuneRACE study (first 160 participants) and from 1,000 to 1,500 subjects provided by 6 global collaborators. Nearly every sample came with metadata listing a de-identified subject ID, COVID-19 status, age in years and sex. Where available, HLA class I and class II types were obtained from metadata supplied by the sample provider rather than from assay-based typing.

The collaborating institutions used their own protocols to collect whole blood in K2EDTA tubes. Collaborator samples were shipped for TCRbeta analysis as frozen whole blood, isolated PBMCs, or DNA extracted from either sample type. Overall study results and their limits: Clinical and demographic metadata were provided uncurated, with the amount varying by source and participant.

About this clone itself: Its binding antigen is unknown. Base quality data are lacking; no much larger clone is found one base away.

TCRbeta CDR3 regions were amplified from genomic DNA using the immunoSEQ Assay, a bias-controlled multiplex PCR. In the paper's pipeline: Nucleated cell counts per sample were estimated from amplification of reference gene primers within the assay. To quantify the absolute abundance of each unique TCRbeta CDR3 rearrangement, sequence reads were collapsed and filtered. For each sample, productive Simpson clonality was calculated as the square root of Simpson's diversity index over productive rearrangements. In its TCRdb copy, this immuneACCESS table keeps in-frame sequences only and misses some clones. Where compared with another copy, unresolved V genes explain less than half of these, and the others have no known cause. The DNA gave D and trimming, while V, J and clone size come from that table. The sample contains 200,000 to 250,000 clones, over 70% of them found a single time. The ten top clones hold 5.5% to 8.5% of the sample.

The CDR3 spans 15 residues, from the cysteine through the phenylalanine. Solely the CDR3 DNA is kept, with 45 bases framed from the first base. V lost 2 bases and J lost 8 bases, and the count of bases not matched to a germline gene is 6. CDR1 and CDR2 were assigned from the germline V gene (reference sequence) as GTSNPN and SVGIG. Sequencing input: peripheral blood. This TCR came from an older woman with acute or convalescent COVID-19. The chain was built from TRBV30 and TRBJ2-2, with TRBD1 identical over 12 junction bases. The CDR3 reads as follows: CAWSLGQGAGGELFF. The DNA reads TGTGCCTGGAGTCTGGGACAGGGGGCCGGAGGGGAGCTGTTTTTT.